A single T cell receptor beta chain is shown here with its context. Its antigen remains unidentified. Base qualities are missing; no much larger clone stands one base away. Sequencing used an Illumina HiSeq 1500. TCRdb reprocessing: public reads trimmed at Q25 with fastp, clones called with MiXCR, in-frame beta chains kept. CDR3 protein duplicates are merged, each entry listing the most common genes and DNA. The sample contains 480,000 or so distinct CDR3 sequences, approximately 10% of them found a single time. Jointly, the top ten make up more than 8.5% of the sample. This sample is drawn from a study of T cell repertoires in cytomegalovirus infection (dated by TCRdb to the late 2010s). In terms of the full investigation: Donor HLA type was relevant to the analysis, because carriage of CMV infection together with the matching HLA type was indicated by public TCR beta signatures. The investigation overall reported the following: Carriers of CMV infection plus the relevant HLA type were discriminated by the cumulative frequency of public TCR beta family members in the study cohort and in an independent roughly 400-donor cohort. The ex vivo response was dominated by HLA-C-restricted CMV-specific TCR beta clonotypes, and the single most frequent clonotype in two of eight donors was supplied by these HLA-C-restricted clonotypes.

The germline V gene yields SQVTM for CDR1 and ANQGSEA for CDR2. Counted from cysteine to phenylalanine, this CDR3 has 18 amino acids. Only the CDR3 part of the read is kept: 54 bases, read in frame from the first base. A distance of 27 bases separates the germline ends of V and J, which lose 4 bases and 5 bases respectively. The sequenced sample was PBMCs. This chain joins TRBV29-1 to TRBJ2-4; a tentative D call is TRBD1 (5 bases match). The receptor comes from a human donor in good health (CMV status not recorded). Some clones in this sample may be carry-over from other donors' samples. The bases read TGCAGCGTTGTCAGTTTAGGCAGGGCGTCCTCATTGGAAAACATTCAGTACTTC. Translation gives CSVVSLGRASSLENIQYF.